One and the same sample provided the 30 T cell receptor beta chains below, sequenced in a study of cytomegalovirus exposure and HLA in healthy donors. This PCR relied on a set of 60 Vbeta primers and 13 Jbeta primers. Method: immunoSEQ multiplex PCR; TCRdb's copy keeps in-frame clones and lacks some. The sample yields almost 200,000 clones, around 79% seen once. Sequencing input: PBMCs. The receptors shown here come from a woman in her twenties or thirties in good health and CMV-seropositive.

The table lists this clone with a count of one. The V gene is TRBV11-2, the J gene TRBJ2-5, with D possibly TRBD2 on 6 matching bases. Germline V CDR1 and CDR2: SGHAT, FQNNGV. The CDR3 covers 16 residues. V was cut by 4 bases and J by 0 bases, with 15 bases left in between. The CDR3 region is CASSSAGLGYQETQYF. The CDR3 nucleotides read TGTGCCAGCAGCTCTGCGGGACTTGGGTACCAAGAGACCCAGTACTTC.

This chain uses TRBV7-9 with TRBJ2-3, with D hard to call. CDR1 is SEHNR, CDR2 FQNEAQ, per germline (reference sequence). The CDR3 covers 14 residues. Trimming cost V 5 bases and J 0 bases, with 9 bases left between them. CDR3 bases: TGTGCCAGCAGCGCACCGAGAAGCACAGATACGCAGTATTTT. Residues: CASSAPRSTDTQYF.

The sample holds a few counts of this clone. V and J are TRBV5-4 and TRBJ1-4, with D tentatively TRBD1 (6 bases). V gave up 2 bases and J gave up 8 bases, with 10 bases separating them. The CDR3 length is 13 residues. Germline V lookup: CDR1 SGHNT, CDR2 YYREEE (reference sequence). CDR3 sequence (DNA): TGTGCCAGCAGCTTTCCTGGGACAGAAAAACTGTTTTTT. Amino acids: CASSFPGTEKLFF.

The V and J genes are TRBV6-5 and TRBJ2-7; D perhaps matches TRBD2 (5 bases). The CDR3 runs 14 residues. CDR1 MNHEY and CDR2 SVGAGI come from the germline V gene. V lost 5 bases and J 5 bases, leaving 16 bases between the germline ends. This CDR3 is CASSRSDSRDEQYF. The DNA of the CDR3 is TGTGCCAGCAGTCGATCGGACTCTCGGGACGAGCAGTACTTC.

This chain uses TRBV6-5 with TRBJ1-3, with 7 bases matching TRBD1. Germline values: CDR1 MNHEY, CDR2 SVGAGI. Trimming took 5 bases from V and 5 from J; bases not matched to a gene: 3. This CDR3 is 13 amino acids long. CDR3 DNA: TGTGCCAGCAGTCCACAGGGGAGAAACACCATATATTTT. This sequence encodes CASSPQGRNTIYF.

CDR3 coding DNA: TGTGCCATCAGTGGCACATCTGGGGCCAACGTCCTGACTTTC. Its protein product is CAISGTSGANVLTF. This sequence joins TRBV10-3 and TRBJ2-6; D uncertain. The CDR3 is made up of 14 amino acids. Trimming removed 4 bases at V and 1 base at J, with 5 bases between. In germline, CDR1 is ENHRY, CDR2 SYGVKD.

The chain is built from TRBV9 and TRBJ2-5; 9 bases fit TRBD2. The germline gives CDR1 SGDLS, CDR2 YYNGEE. There are 12 residues in the CDR3. V lost 7 bases to trimming and J lost 2 bases; unmatched junction nucleotides: 0. This chain's CDR3 is CASAGGQETQYF. The CDR3 DNA sequence: TGTGCCAGCGCGGGGGGGCAAGAGACCCAGTACTTC.

The chain is built from TRBV7-9 and TRBJ2-1; 9 bases map to TRBD1. Germline values: CDR1 SEHNR, CDR2 FQNEAQ (reference sequence). V was clipped by 5 bases and J by 5 bases; unmatched bases: 10. The CDR3 loop spans 16 amino acids. CDR3 protein: CASSQTADRGNNEQFF. Here the CDR3 DNA reads TGTGCCAGCAGCCAAACGGCGGACAGGGGTAACAATGAGCAGTTCTTC. Combining the CDR3 with reference TRBV7-9 and TRBJ2-1 gives the whole variable domain DTGVSQNPRHKITKRGQNVTFRCDPISEHNRLYWYRQTLGQGPEFLTYFQNEAQLEKSRLLSDRFSAERPKGSFSTLEIQRTEQGDSAMYLCASSQTADRGNNEQFFGPGTRLTVL.

The rearrangement uses TRBV7-2 and TRBJ1-5, with a tentative D call TRBD1 (5 bases). The V and J ends lost 3 bases and 4 bases respectively, with 13 bases between them. This CDR3 region has 15 residues. Germline V gene sequence: CDR1 SGHTA, CDR2 FQGNSA. The CDR3 DNA reads TGTGCCAGCAGCTTTCGGCAGGGAAATAATCAGCCCCAGCATTTT. Protein product: CASSFRQGNNQPQHF.

This chain joins TRBV11-3 and TRBJ1-3, with TRBD1 as a possible D gene (6 bases). Deletions cut 5 bases from V and 4 bases from J, with 12 bases between. The germline V gene encodes CDR1 SGHNT and CDR2 YENEEA. The CDR3 spans 14 residues. The CDR3 reads CASSRRTEGNTIYF. Written as DNA, the CDR3 is TGTGCCAGCAGCCGGAGGACAGAAGGAAACACCATATATTTT.

The V and J genes are TRBV6-1 and TRBJ1-2; 7 bases are shared with TRBD1. The CDR3 has 13 residues. The ends lost 6 bases at V and 6 bases at J; junction bases unmatched: 7. Germline V lookup: CDR1 MNHNS, CDR2 SASEGT. CDR3 sequence (DNA): TGTGCCAGCAGGCAGACAGGGATAGATGGCTACACCTTC. Its protein product is CASRQTGIDGYTF.

This chain connects TRBV7-9 to TRBJ2-5; the match to TRBD1 covers 11 bases. Germline values: CDR1 SEHNR, CDR2 FQNEAQ (reference sequence). Germline trimming cut 4 bases from V and 4 bases from J; bases unmatched to any gene: 11. The CDR3 is 17 residues long. The CDR3 nucleotides are TGTGCCAGCAGCTCCACCCGGGACAGGGGGAAAAGAGAGACCCAGTACTTC. Translated, it gives CASSSTRDRGKRETQYF.

This clone has a handful of counts. The chain has TRBV9 and TRBJ2-7; 7 positions agree with TRBD1. Germline CDR1 and CDR2: SGDLS and YYNGEE. V gave up 4 bases and J gave up 0 bases; unmatched junction bases: 4. The CDR3 has 14 residues. In DNA, the CDR3 is TGTGCCAGCAGCTCCCAGGGGGACTCCTACGAGCAGTACTTC. It specifies CASSSQGDSYEQYF. Variable domain in full (rest from reference TRBV9 and TRBJ2-7): DSGVTQTPKHLITATGQRVTLRCSPRSGDLSVYWYQQSLDQGLQFLIQYYNGEERAKGNILERFSAQQFPDLHSELNLSSLELGDSALYFCASSSQGDSYEQYFGPGTRLTVT.

The chain joins TRBV13 to TRBJ2-7, with 9 bases matching TRBD1. This CDR3 region has 16 residues. The V and J ends lost 5 bases and 1 base, in that order; junction bases with no gene match: 9. Germline CDR1 PRHDT, CDR2 FYEKMQ (reference sequence). CDR3 region: CASSPRGTGKSYEQYF. The CDR3 DNA reads TGTGCCAGCAGCCCGAGAGGGACAGGGAAGTCCTACGAGCAGTACTTC.

DNA for the CDR3: TGTGCCAGTAGAAACAGGGGAATGAACACTGAAGCTTTCTTT. Protein: CASRNRGMNTEAFF. The rearrangement joins TRBV19 to TRBJ1-1, with 7 nucleotides matching TRBD1. J lost 0 bases, V lost 6 bases, and 4 bases had no gene match. Per the germline V gene, CDR1 is LNHDA and CDR2 is SQIVND (reference sequence). The CDR3 is 14 residues long. The variable domain in full, with the rest retrieved from reference TRBV19 and TRBJ1-1, is DGGITQSPKYLFRKEGQNVTLSCEQNLNHDAMYWYRQDPGQGLRLIYYSQIVNDFQKGDIAEGYSVSREKKESFPLTVTSAQKNPTAFYLCASRNRGMNTEAFFGQGTRLTVV.

The chain employs TRBV11-2 and TRBJ2-5; TRBD1 aligns across 7 bases. V dropped 5 bases and J dropped 5; count of bases not matched to a gene: 8. Germline V gene lookup returns CDR1 SGHAT and CDR2 FQNNGV. The CDR3 covers 14 residues. The CDR3: CASSRATGAETQYF. The CDR3 coding sequence is TGTGCCAGCAGCCGAGCAACAGGGGCCGAGACCCAGTACTTC.

This rearrangement joins TRBV6-1 to TRBJ2-2, with D uncertain. V gave up 1 base and J gave up 3 bases, with 6 bases separating them. Looked up from germline, CDR1 is MNHNS and CDR2 is SASEGT. The CDR3 consists of 14 residues. This CDR3 reads CASSEGVDTGELFF. The CDR3 region has the DNA TGTGCCAGCAGTGAAGGCGTGGACACCGGGGAGCTGTTTTTT.

V gene TRBV6-5 combines with J gene TRBJ2-4, with 9 bases that match TRBD2. The J segment lost 6 bases and the V segment lost 8 bases, leaving 5 bases of the junction unmatched. The V gene's germline CDR1 is MNHEY and CDR2 SVGAGI. CDR3 length: 13 residues. CDR3: CASARGGGNIQYF. CDR3 sequence (DNA): TGTGCCAGCGCGCGGGGGGGCGGAAACATTCAGTACTTC.

The chain recombines TRBV12-5 with TRBJ1-2; D not certain. The CDR3 extends over 16 amino acids. The germline V and J ends were trimmed by 0 bases and 0 bases, with 11 bases remaining between them. Germline CDR1 is LGHNT and CDR2 is FRNRAP. The CDR3 loop is CASGLVIRQANYGYTF. CDR3 coding DNA: TGTGCTAGTGGTTTGGTAATACGGCAGGCTAACTATGGCTACACCTTC.

The CDR3 DNA follows: TGTGCCAGCAGTTCAGACTCCTTTCAAGAGACCCAGTACTTC. Residues: CASSSDSFQETQYF. The chain is built from TRBV7-9 and TRBJ2-5; D gene uncertain. V shed 6 bases and J shed 2 bases, with 13 bases lying between them. The CDR3 covers 14 residues. Germline V CDR1 and CDR2: SEHNR, FQNEAQ (reference sequence).

This clone was seen more than once but under ten times. The rearrangement links TRBV6-6 to TRBJ1-1; 9 bases match TRBD1. V trimming: 2 bases; J trimming: 4 bases; junction bases outside the gene matches: 5. CDR3 size: 15 residues. The germline V gene encodes CDR1 MNHNY and CDR2 SVGAGI (reference sequence). CDR3 nucleotides: TGTGCCAGCAGTTACGGAGGACAGGGGTTCACTGAAGCTTTCTTT. It is translated as CASSYGGQGFTEAFF.

This chain connects TRBV4-2 to TRBJ2-3, with no clear D. V lost 1 base and J lost 0, with 8 bases in between. CDR1 is LGHNA and CDR2 is YNFKEQ in the germline V gene. This CDR3 region has 15 residues. The CDR3 DNA sequence: TGTGCCAGCAGCCAAGGTCCCGCGAGCACAGATACGCAGTATTTT. Translated: CASSQGPASTDTQYF.

The chain carries TRBV5-1 and TRBJ2-7; D is possibly TRBD1 (6 bases). Germline lookup yields CDR1 SGHRS and CDR2 YFSETQ. This CDR3 has 15 residues. Trimming left V 4 bases short and J 3 bases short, with 17 bases between. The CDR3 DNA follows: TGCGCCAGCAGCGCAGGTACCGGGACAAGCTACGAGCAGTACTTC. Its protein is CASSAGTGTSYEQYF.

V and J are TRBV9 and TRBJ2-6; 7 nucleotides match TRBD1. Germline V gene sequence: CDR1 SGDLS, CDR2 YYNGEE. CDR3 size: 17 residues. With V trimmed by 2 bases and J by 0 bases, 5 bases remained unmatched. The CDR3 loop is CASSVAGGFSGANVLTF. In DNA, the CDR3 is TGTGCCAGCAGCGTGGCAGGGGGTTTCTCTGGGGCCAACGTCCTGACTTTC.

This clone was observed many times. The CDR3, as DNA: TGTGCCAGCAGTTACTCGAAAGAATTTGCAGCGGGGGGGAACTCGAACACCGGGGAGCTGTTTTTT. Its translation: CASSYSKEFAAGGNSNTGELFF. This sequence joins TRBV6-7 and TRBJ2-2; 10 nucleotides match TRBD2. TRBV6-7 is marked as an open reading frame, function uncertain. V was clipped by 0 bases and J by 0 bases; unmatched bases: 16. The CDR3 consists of 22 residues.

The CDR3 loop is CASSPLDRGGTGELFF. The DNA for the CDR3 is TGTGCCAGCAGCCCTCTCGACAGGGGCGGGACCGGGGAGCTGTTTTTT. V and J are TRBV7-2 and TRBJ2-2; the match to TRBD1 covers 8 bases. Germline values: CDR1 SGHTA, CDR2 FQGNSA. The CDR3 has 16 residues. Trimming cost V 5 bases and J 5 bases; bases outside gene matches: 10.

The chain combines TRBV10-3 with TRBJ2-2, with 15 nucleotides matching TRBD2. The CDR3 sequence is 16 residues long. The V and J ends lost 8 bases and 3 bases, in that order; junction bases with no gene match: 4. CDR1 is ENHRY and CDR2 is SYGVKD in the germline V gene. CDR3 in DNA: TGTGCCATCGGACTAGCGGGAGGGCCAGACACCGGGGAGCTGTTTTTT. This codes for CAIGLAGGPDTGELFF.

This rearrangement joins TRBV5-1 to TRBJ2-3; 16 bases agree with TRBD2. The CDR3 is 19 residues long. V shed 4 bases, J shed 5 bases, and the junction held 13 bases outside the gene matches. Germline-derived CDR1 and CDR2 are SGHRS and YFSETQ. The DNA for the CDR3 is TGCGCCAGCAGCCGGGGACTAGCGGGGGGGGCCGGGCTGGAAGATACGCAGTATTTT. Its protein product is CASSRGLAGGAGLEDTQYF. Looking up the rest from reference TRBV5-1 and TRBJ2-3 gives the full variable domain: KAGVTQTPRYLIKTRGQQVTLSCSPISGHRSVSWYQQTPGQGLQFLFEYFSETQRNKGNFPGRFSGRQFSNSRSEMNVSTLELGDSALYLCASSRGLAGGAGLEDTQYFGPGTRLTVL.

The chain recombines TRBV9 with TRBJ1-4; 10 nucleotides agree with TRBD1. Germline V lookup: CDR1 SGDLS, CDR2 YYNGEE. This CDR3 spans 15 amino acids. V shed 4 bases and J 5 bases; nucleotides not matched to a gene: 5. The chain's CDR3 is CASSPWDRGNEKLFF. CDR3 coding DNA: TGTGCCAGCAGCCCATGGGACAGGGGAAATGAAAAACTGTTTTTT. Complete variable domain (other parts from reference TRBV9 and TRBJ1-4): DSGVTQTPKHLITATGQRVTLRCSPRSGDLSVYWYQQSLDQGLQFLIQYYNGEERAKGNILERFSAQQFPDLHSELNLSSLELGDSALYFCASSPWDRGNEKLFFGSGTQLSVL.

The chain is built from TRBV5-6 and TRBJ2-1; the match to TRBD2 covers 11 bases. V was clipped by 2 bases and J by 0 bases; unmatched bases: 7. This CDR3 region has 18 residues. Germline CDR1 and CDR2: SGHDT and YYEEEE. CDR3 coding DNA: TGTGCCAGCAGCTTTAAGACTAGCGGGGACCCCTCCTACAATGAGCAGTTCTTC. Translation gives CASSFKTSGDPSYNEQFF.